This TCR beta chain was retrieved from a study of T cell repertoires in cytomegalovirus infection. Study-wide context: Selection of CMV epitopes for the study included recently identified HLA-C-restricted and well-studied HLA-B-restricted ones. An indication of both CMV infection and matching HLA type came from public TCR beta signatures.

This clonotype has just a few counts. The antigen is not known. Each CDR3 protein is one row after TCRdb ran MiXCR on the reads. This table holds approximately 110,000 distinct CDR3 sequences, over 25% found once. This CDR3 region has 13 residues. Trimming removed 3 bases from V and 4 bases from J, with 8 bases in between. Study-wide results and caveats: Adding up the frequency of public TCR beta families identified people who carried CMV plus the relevant HLA.

The sequence was obtained from a human donor in good health (CMV status not recorded). Some clones in this sample may be carry-over from other donors' samples. The V and J genes are TRBV12-3 or TRBV12-4 and TRBJ2-3; D might be TRBD1 (5 bases). The sequencing used CD8+ T cells from cultured PBMCs, collected from culture after CMV antigen stimulation. Here the CDR3 DNA reads TGTGCCAGCAGTTTTCAGGGCCCAGATACGCAGTATTTT. It translates to CASSFQGPDTQYF.